This TCR beta chain was obtained from a study of CD8 T cells in ankylosing spondylitis. TCRdb fed the 5' RACE reads into MiXCR, producing one record per CDR3 protein. The sample yields some 250,000 distinct CDR3 sequences, roughly 8.6% seen once. There are many counts of this clonotype. CDR3 length: 15 residues. The germline V gene has CDR1 SGHAT and CDR2 FQNNGV. The junction had 10 bases not matched to a gene; V was cut back by 5 bases and J by 7 bases. The V gene is TRBV11-2, the J gene TRBJ2-2, with 7 bases that match TRBD1. Sequencing input: blood, either unsorted or a sorted T cell fraction (not recorded which). The clonotype was recovered from a male donor with ankylosing spondylitis or in good health (not recorded which). The CDR3 bases are TGTGCCAGCAGCCTCCGGACAGGTTCTGTCGGGGAGCTGTTTTTT. It specifies CASSLRTGSVGELFF.